Presented here are 32 T cell receptor beta chains from one specimen sequenced in a study of blood T cell repertoires in COVID-19. The data were produced by immunoSEQ multiplex PCR, yet TCRdb's version contains in-frame clones alone and is incomplete. The sample includes tens of thousands of clones, around 83% seen only once; the top ten take around 6.5%. Sample: peripheral blood. The receptors originated from a human donor in a cohort sampled during active COVID-19.

The chain has TRBV5-1 and TRBJ1-6; D uncertain. The CDR3 extends over 14 amino acids. V gave up 5 bases and J gave up 7 bases, with 13 bases separating them. CDR1 is SGHRS, CDR2 YFSETQ, per germline. The CDR3: CASSWRGSNSPLHF. The CDR3 coding sequence is TGCGCCAGCAGTTGGAGAGGGTCGAATTCACCCCTCCACTTT.

The chain carries TRBV6-5 and TRBJ2-7, with 7 positions matching TRBD1. V lost 5 bases to trimming and J lost 0 bases; unmatched junction nucleotides: 1. This CDR3 has 13 residues. Germline CDR1 reads MNHEY; CDR2 reads SVGAGI. DNA of the CDR3: TGTGCCAGCAGTAGACAGGGCTCCTACGAGCAGTACTTC. Encoded protein: CASSRQGSYEQYF.

This clone was recorded once. The CDR3 DNA follows: TGTGCCAGCTCACCAACAATACTAGCGGGGGTTGCAGATACGCAGTATTTT. Its translation: CASSPTILAGVADTQYF. The chain joins TRBV18 to TRBJ2-3; 11 positions agree with TRBD2. The CDR3 totals 17 residues. Germline V gene data show CDR1 as KGHSH and CDR2 as LQKENI. The junction had 8 bases not matched to a gene; V was cut back by 2 bases and J by 4 bases.

CDR3 sequence (DNA): TGCGCCAGCAGCCGGACAGGGGCGAACACTGAAGCTTTCTTT. It specifies CASSRTGANTEAFF. The V call is TRBV4-1, the J call TRBJ1-1; TRBD1 aligns across 9 bases. This CDR3 contains 14 residues. Germline values: CDR1 MGHRA, CDR2 YSYEKL. With V trimmed by 4 bases and J by 1 base, 1 base remained unmatched.

The chain recombines TRBV24-1 with TRBJ2-2; D might be TRBD1 (5 bases). The germline gives CDR1 KGHDR, CDR2 SFDVKD. Trimming stripped 5 bases from V and 0 bases from J, with 12 bases between. The CDR3 runs 16 residues. The CDR3 DNA reads TGTGCCACCAGTGGCGAGAAGGGGACGAACACCGGGGAGCTGTTTTTT. Its translation: CATSGEKGTNTGELFF.

The chain carries TRBV3-1 (or the pseudogene TRBV3-2) and TRBJ2-7; D is unclear. Trimming took 5 bases from V and 0 from J, leaving 8 bases between them. The CDR3 contains 13 residues. CDR1 and CDR2 (germline): LGHDT, YNNKEL (reference sequence). The CDR3 region is CASSLLSSYEQYF. The CDR3 DNA is TGTGCCAGCAGCTTACTAAGCTCCTACGAGCAGTACTTC.

As for this clone: Germline and junction disagree at one end, which may indicate a read error. Other DNA sequences in the same sample also yield this CDR3. The CDR3 sequence: CASSQRNSPLHF. In nucleotides, the CDR3 is TGTGCCAGTAGCCAGAGGAATTCACCCCTCCATTTT. This rearrangement joins TRBV19 to TRBJ1-6; D gene ambiguous. The CDR3 contains 12 residues. Germline V lookup: CDR1 LNHDA, CDR2 SQIVND (reference sequence). The variable domain in full, with the rest retrieved from reference TRBV19 and TRBJ1-6, is DGGITQSPKYLFRKEGQNVTLSCEQNLNHDAMYWYRQDPGQGLRLIYYSQIVNDFQKGDIAEGYSVSREKKESFPLTVTSAQKNPTAFYLCASSQRNSPLHFGNGTRLTVT.

The chain has TRBV10-3 and TRBJ1-2, with D unresolved. Germline CDR1 reads ENHRY; CDR2 reads SYGVKD. This CDR3 has 13 amino acids. V lost 3 bases and J lost 7, with 12 bases in between. CDR3 bases: TGTGCCATCAGTGACTCGAGGTCGACTGGCTACACCTTC. It is translated as CAISDSRSTGYTF.

The genes are TRBV18 and TRBJ2-3; TRBD1 agrees at 9 bases. Germline CDR1 reads KGHSH; CDR2 reads LQKENI. J lost 4 bases, V lost 4 bases, and 6 bases had no gene match. This CDR3 spans 15 amino acids. This CDR3 is CASSQMGQGADTQYF. CDR3 coding DNA: TGTGCCAGCTCACAAATGGGACAGGGCGCAGATACGCAGTATTTT.

The rearrangement uses TRBV6-1 and TRBJ2-2, with D unclear. The germline V and J ends were trimmed by 2 bases and 0 bases, with 4 bases remaining between them. Looked up from germline, CDR1 is MNHNS and CDR2 is SASEGT. The CDR3 totals 14 residues. The CDR3 DNA sequence: TGTGCCAGCAGTGAACGGTCGAACACCGGGGAGCTGTTTTTT. It specifies CASSERSNTGELFF.

The chain combines TRBV10-1 with TRBJ2-2; 8 bases match TRBD1. The CDR3 is 16 residues long. Looked up from germline, CDR1 is WNHNN and CDR2 is SYGVQD (reference sequence). V shed 4 bases and J 0 bases; nucleotides not matched to a gene: 4. This CDR3 is CASSGSGQANTGELFF. Written as DNA, the CDR3 is TGCGCCAGCAGTGGATCGGGACAGGCGAACACCGGGGAGCTGTTTTTT.

V usage is TRBV5-6 and J usage is TRBJ2-7, with 10 bases lining up with TRBD2. J lost 3 bases, V lost 7 bases, and 7 bases had no gene match. The CDR3 covers 14 residues. The germline V gene encodes CDR1 SGHDT and CDR2 YYEEEE. The CDR3 protein is CASGQREGLYEQYF. DNA of the CDR3: TGTGCCAGCGGACAGCGGGAGGGCCTCTACGAGCAGTACTTC.

The chain has TRBV2 and TRBJ2-3; maybe TRBD1 (6 bases). Germline V gene sequence: CDR1 SNHLY, CDR2 FYNNEI. Trimming removed 8 bases at V and 0 bases at J, with 12 bases between. This CDR3 contains 14 residues. The CDR3 DNA is TGTGCCAGCTACGGACAGCTAAGCACAGATACGCAGTATTTT. It yields the protein CASYGQLSTDTQYF.

The rearrangement joins TRBV14 to TRBJ2-7; possible D gene TRBD2, 5 bases. The germline CDR1 and CDR2 sequences are SGHDN and FVKESK. Trimming shortened V by 6 bases and J by 7 bases, and 19 bases separated the two germline ends. The length of the CDR3 is 14 residues. The CDR3, as DNA: TGTGCCAGCAGTCGCGAGGGCCCCCAGCGGGAGCAGTACTTC. Amino acids: CASSREGPQREQYF.

The chain carries TRBV2 and TRBJ1-2, with D possibly TRBD1 on 6 matching bases. V dropped 3 bases and J dropped 7 bases, with 12 bases sitting between them. Germline V gene lookup returns CDR1 SNHLY and CDR2 FYNNEI. The CDR3 contains 13 residues. For the CDR3, the DNA is TGTGCCAGCAGTGATAGGGGGTCAGCTGGCTACACCTTC. Residues: CASSDRGSAGYTF. Looking up the rest from reference TRBV2 and TRBJ1-2 gives the full variable domain: EPEVTQTPSHQVTQMGQEVILRCVPISNHLYFYWYRQILGQKVEFLVSFYNNEISEKSEIFDDQFSVERPDGSNFTLKIRSTKLEDSAMYFCASSDRGSAGYTFGSGTRLTVV.

The chain has TRBV5-1 and TRBJ2-7; 8 bases line up with TRBD1. CDR1 is SGHRS, CDR2 YFSETQ, per germline. The CDR3 loop spans 14 amino acids. Germline trimming cut 4 bases from V and 1 base from J; bases unmatched to any gene: 4. This CDR3 reads CASSGTGGSYEQYF. The CDR3 DNA follows: TGCGCCAGCAGCGGCACAGGGGGATCCTACGAGCAGTACTTC.

This chain links TRBV30 with TRBJ1-3; no reliable D call. Per the germline V gene, CDR1 is GTSNPN and CDR2 is SVGIG (reference sequence). This CDR3 region has 14 residues. V was shortened by 3 bases and J by 0 bases, with 9 bases between the two germline ends. The chain's CDR3 is CAWSPTSSGNTIYF. DNA for the CDR3: TGTGCCTGGAGCCCAACCAGCTCTGGAAACACCATATATTTT.

The CDR3 spells CASSLVASGGAVSYNEQFF. The CDR3 bases are TGTGCCAGCAGCTTAGTGGCTAGCGGGGGGGCGGTTTCCTACAATGAGCAGTTCTTC. This chain connects TRBV7-9 to TRBJ2-1; 12 bases align to TRBD2. CDR1 SEHNR and CDR2 FQNEAQ come from the germline V gene (reference sequence). There are 19 residues in the CDR3. V shed 1 base and J 1 base; nucleotides not matched to a gene: 8.

The V gene is TRBV5-4, the J gene TRBJ1-2; 12 bases match TRBD1. J lost 3 bases, V lost 5 bases, and 17 bases had no gene match. CDR1 and CDR2 (germline): SGHNT, YYREEE (reference sequence). This CDR3 has 19 amino acids. Here the CDR3 DNA reads TGTGCCAGCAGGAGGGGACAGGGGGCTTCACGCCCCCCCTACTATGGCTACACCTTC. This encodes CASRRGQGASRPPYYGYTF.

This chain joins TRBV5-1 and TRBJ2-1, with TRBD2 as a possible D gene (5 bases). CDR3 size: 15 residues. V lost 3 bases to trimming and J lost 9 bases, with 19 bases between them. The germline CDR1 and CDR2 sequences are SGHRS and YFSETQ. CDR3 sequence (DNA): TGCGCCAGCAGCTCCGATTACAGCGGAGCTAGTGAGCAGTTCTTC. Its protein is CASSSDYSGASEQFF.

The genes are TRBV19 and TRBJ1-2; 10 bases are shared with TRBD1. Losses at the gene ends were 6 bases for V and 0 bases for J; bases not matched to a gene: 10. The CDR3 spans 17 residues. The germline V gene has CDR1 LNHDA and CDR2 SQIVND (reference sequence). As DNA, the CDR3 is TGTGCCAGTAGGCGGACAGGGGGAACCCTAGCTAACTATGGCTACACCTTC. Protein sequence: CASRRTGGTLANYGYTF.

This sequence joins TRBV15 and TRBJ2-7; tentatively, D is TRBD1 (6 bases). V was shortened by 3 bases and J by 5 bases, with 14 bases between the two germline ends. Germline V gene sequence: CDR1 LNHNV, CDR2 YYDKDF (reference sequence). The CDR3 covers 14 residues. CDR3 nucleotide sequence: TGTGCCACCAGCAGCAGGGGCGCGAGAAACGAGCAGTACTTC. It is translated as CATSSRGARNEQYF.

The genes are TRBV5-6 and TRBJ2-7, with D tentatively TRBD1 (5 bases). Germline V CDR1 and CDR2: SGHDT, YYEEEE. V lost 2 bases and J 4 bases, leaving 16 bases between the germline ends. This CDR3 is 15 amino acids long. DNA for the CDR3: TGTGCCAGCAGCTTACCCAGGGTCTATCCTTACGAGCAGTACTTC. This translates into CASSLPRVYPYEQYF.

The chain combines TRBV14 with TRBJ1-1, with D uncertain. The CDR3 is 13 amino acids. V was clipped by 1 base and J by 11 bases, with 14 bases between them. Germline V gives CDR1 SGHDN, CDR2 FVKESK. CDR3 sequence: CASSQGVGLRAFF. The CDR3 DNA is TGTGCCAGCAGCCAAGGGGTGGGTCTGAGGGCTTTCTTT.

The J gene is TRBJ2-5, the V gene TRBV5-1; 9 positions match TRBD2. The CDR3 sequence is 16 residues long. The germline V gene encodes CDR1 SGHRS and CDR2 YFSETQ. The V gene end was trimmed by 1 base and the J gene end by 1 base; junction bases not matched to a gene: 5. The CDR3 sequence: CASSLNPAGGQETQYF. The CDR3 nucleotides read TGCGCCAGCAGCTTGAATCCAGCGGGGGGCCAAGAGACCCAGTACTTC.

As regards this clone: At one end, the junction sequence differs from germline, possibly due to a read error. This rearrangement joins TRBV7-9 to TRBJ1-1, with 8 nucleotides matching TRBD1. CDR3 length: 14 amino acids. Looked up from germline, CDR1 is SEHNR and CDR2 is FQNEAQ (reference sequence). CDR3 DNA: TGTGCCAGCAGGTTAGGGACAGGGAACACTGAAGCTTTCTTT. Translation gives CASRLGTGNTEAFF. The complete variable domain, with remaining parts taken from reference TRBV7-9 and TRBJ1-1, reads DTGVSQNPRHKITKRGQNVTFRCDPISEHNRLYWYRQTLGQGPEFLTYFQNEAQLEKSRLLSDRFSAERPKGSFSTLEIQRTEQGDSAMYLCASRLGTGNTEAFFGQGTRLTVV.

The J gene is TRBJ2-1, the V gene TRBV19; perhaps TRBD2 as D (7 bases). The V gene lost 2 bases and the J gene lost 2 bases, with 28 bases spanning the gap. There are 21 residues in the CDR3. CDR1 and CDR2 (germline): LNHDA, SQIVND (reference sequence). CDR3 in amino acids: CASSIRIRGLGAGHPYNEQFF. In nucleotides, the CDR3 is TGTGCCAGTAGTATACGTATTAGGGGGTTGGGAGCGGGACACCCCTACAATGAGCAGTTCTTC. Based on the CDR3 plus reference TRBV19 and TRBJ2-1, the full variable domain is DGGITQSPKYLFRKEGQNVTLSCEQNLNHDAMYWYRQDPGQGLRLIYYSQIVNDFQKGDIAEGYSVSREKKESFPLTVTSAQKNPTAFYLCASSIRIRGLGAGHPYNEQFFGPGTRLTVL.

J is TRBJ2-7 and V is TRBV11-2, with D tentatively TRBD2 (6 bases). V was shortened by 3 bases and J by 4 bases, with 13 bases between the two germline ends. Germline V CDR1 and CDR2: SGHAT, FQNNGV. CDR3 length equals 14 residues. Written as DNA, the CDR3 is TGTGCCAGCAGCTTCCTAGGACGGGGGTACGAGCAGTACTTC. Translation: CASSFLGRGYEQYF.

V usage is TRBV5-1 and J usage is TRBJ1-2; D perhaps matches TRBD1 (5 bases). The V and J ends lost 1 base and 8 bases respectively, with 18 bases between them. CDR1 is SGHRS, CDR2 YFSETQ, per germline. The CDR3 spans 15 residues. CDR3 coding DNA: TGCGCCAGCAGCTTGATGGGCCGCAGGGAGGAGGGCTACACCTTC. This codes for CASSLMGRREEGYTF.

In its sample, this clone was seen once. V gene TRBV3-1 (or the pseudogene TRBV3-2) combines with J gene TRBJ1-1; D is perhaps TRBD1 (6 bases). Germline V CDR1 and CDR2: LGHDT, YNNKEL (reference sequence). Trimming removed 3 bases at V and 1 base at J, with 24 bases between. The CDR3 is 19 residues long. CDR3 coding DNA: TGTGCCAGCAGCCATCTGTCACAGGGCGGAAGGTCCACGAACACTGAAGCTTTCTTT. Protein: CASSHLSQGGRSTNTEAFF.

The CDR3 DNA reads as TGTGCCACCAGTGATTGGACTAGCGGGAAAAGAGATACGCAGTATTTT. Its protein product is CATSDWTSGKRDTQYF. The chain is built from TRBV24-1 and TRBJ2-3, with 12 bases that match TRBD2. Germline lookup yields CDR1 KGHDR and CDR2 SFDVKD. CDR3 length: 16 residues. With V trimmed by 2 bases and J by 5 bases, 4 bases remained unmatched.

V gene TRBV15 combines with J gene TRBJ2-1, with 11 bases lining up with TRBD2. Trimming removed 2 bases from V and 10 bases from J; junction bases left unmatched: 7. The V gene's germline CDR1 is LNHNV and CDR2 YYDKDF (reference sequence). The CDR3 is 15 amino acids. The DNA for the CDR3 is TGTGCCACCAGCAGATTAGCGGGAGGGCCGGGGGAGCAGTTCTTC. Translation: CATSRLAGGPGEQFF.